Listed below are T cell receptor beta chains from one sample, sequenced in a study of blood T cell repertoires in COVID-19. The protocol was immunoSEQ multiplex PCR, while the TCRdb copy is restricted to in-frame clones and leaves out a portion. The sample shows roughly 440,000 clones, around 88% of them seen only once. The sample consisted of peripheral blood. These receptor sequences come from a woman between 45 and 65 years old with COVID-19, enrolled during active disease. Both conserved end residues are part of each CDR3. The order of the fields is clone size, V gene, CDR3 protein. Not all rows give a size; the values are once, few, many and, for expanded clones, a class.

abundance: .
v_gene: TRBV5-4
CDR3aa: CASSSYATGSYEQYF

abundance: .
v_gene: TRBV28
CDR3aa: CASSPGTGKARGEKLFF

abundance: .
v_gene: TRBV7-3
CDR3aa: CASSLNFGQPKFESPLHF

abundance: .
v_gene: TRBV10-3
CDR3aa: CAISLDSYTEAFF

abundance: .
v_gene: TRBV20-1
CDR3aa: CSASSFRTGPHSGNTIYF

abundance: once
v_gene: TRBV18
CDR3aa: CASSPISSSYEQYF

abundance: .
v_gene: TRBV30
CDR3aa: CAWSGAWTVYGYTF

abundance: .
v_gene: TRBV12-3/TRBV12-4
CDR3aa: CASSPWGGEQFF

abundance: .
v_gene: TRBV29-1
CDR3aa: CSVVRGPTYEQYF

abundance: .
v_gene: TRBV30
CDR3aa: CAWSPGQDYGYTF